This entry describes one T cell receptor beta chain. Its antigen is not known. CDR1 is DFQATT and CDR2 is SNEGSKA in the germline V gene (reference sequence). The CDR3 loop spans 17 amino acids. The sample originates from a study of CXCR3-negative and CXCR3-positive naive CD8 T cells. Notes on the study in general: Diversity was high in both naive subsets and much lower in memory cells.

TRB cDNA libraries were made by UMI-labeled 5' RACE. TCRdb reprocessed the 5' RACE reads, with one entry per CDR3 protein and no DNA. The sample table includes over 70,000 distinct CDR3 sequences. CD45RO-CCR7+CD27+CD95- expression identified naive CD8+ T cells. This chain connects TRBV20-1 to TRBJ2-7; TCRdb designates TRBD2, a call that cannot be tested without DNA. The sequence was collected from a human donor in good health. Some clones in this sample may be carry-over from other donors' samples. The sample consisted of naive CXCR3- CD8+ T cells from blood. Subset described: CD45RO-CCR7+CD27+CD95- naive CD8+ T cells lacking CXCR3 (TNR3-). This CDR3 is CSATYWALAANSYEQYF.